This entry concerns a single TCR beta chain. The V gene end was trimmed by 0 bases and the J gene end by 0 bases; junction bases not matched to a gene: 0. The germline V gene has CDR1 SGHRS and CDR2 YFSETQ. This CDR3 region has 16 residues. This sample was included in a study of T cell changes during pregnancy in multiple sclerosis. Only in-frame clones appear in the TCRdb table, and some are missing; sequencing was by immunoSEQ multiplex PCR. The sample includes tens of thousands of clones, just under 95% of them seen just once. The chain combines TRBV5-1 with TRBJ2-3; TRBD2 aligns across 11 bases. The sequences come from peripheral blood, collected in the third trimester of pregnancy. This TCR was recovered from a female donor with multiple sclerosis, enrolled in a pregnancy study. CDR3 amino acids: CASSLVAGGSTDTQYF. CDR3 in DNA: TGCGCCAGCAGCTTGGTAGCGGGAGGGAGCACAGATACGCAGTATTTT. Full variable domain (missing parts from reference TRBV5-1 and TRBJ2-3): KAGVTQTPRYLIKTRGQQVTLSCSPISGHRSVSWYQQTPGQGLQFLFEYFSETQRNKGNFPGRFSGRQFSNSRSEMNVSTLELGDSALYLCASSLVAGGSTDTQYFGPGTRLTVL.